The TCR beta chain described here comes from a study of chemoradiotherapy in HPV16-positive cancers. Study context: Functional T-cell assays on two HPV16-positive patients' cells defined candidate HPV-specific clones and common TCR motifs. Study conclusions and caveats: Better recurrence-free survival went with HPV-responsive T-cell expansion in HPV16-positive patients. Non-HPV-specific T cells did not expand in tumors during treatment, whereas candidate HPV-specific clones and E7-related motifs did.

Trimming removed 2 bases from V and 7 bases from J; junction bases left unmatched: 15. Germline loops: CDR1 SGDLS, CDR2 YYNGEE. The CDR3 has 16 amino acids. Comments on this clone: The antigen remains undetermined.

The method was immunoSEQ multiplex PCR; TCRdb's version includes in-frame clones alone and lacks a portion of them. The sample shows fewer than 40,000 clones, more than 75% of them seen only once. Samples were taken several times over chemoradiotherapy. The receptor comes from a human donor with HPV-associated anogenital cancer. This chain connects TRBV9 to TRBJ2-7; TRBD2 matches at 7 bases. The sample here was blood, taken from a patient who underwent chemoradiotherapy. CDR3 sequence reads: CASSVLSGGSGGEQYF. CDR3 in DNA: TGTGCCAGCAGCGTGCTCTCGGGGGGATCCGGGGGAGAGCAGTACTTC.